The text below deals with one T cell receptor beta chain. The data belong to a study of cytomegalovirus exposure and HLA in healthy donors. Both 60 Vbeta primers and 13 Jbeta primers went into the PCR. The table came from immunoSEQ multiplex PCR; TCRdb's copy has only in-frame clones and leaves some out. The sample yields approximately 150,000 clones, more than 70% seen once. With 2 bases removed from V and 5 bases from J, the gap between germline ends came to 21 bases. The CDR3 consists of 18 residues. Per germline, CDR1 SGHNT and CDR2 YENEEA. The sequencing input was PBMCs. The receptor's source is a man between 60 and 75 years old in good health and CMV-seronegative. The chain employs TRBV11-3 and TRBJ2-2; perhaps TRBD2 as D (5 bases). The CDR3 loop reads CASSLIRGSRRDTGELFF. The CDR3 nucleotides are TGTGCCAGCAGCTTAATTCGAGGGTCCAGGAGAGATACCGGGGAGCTGTTTTTT.